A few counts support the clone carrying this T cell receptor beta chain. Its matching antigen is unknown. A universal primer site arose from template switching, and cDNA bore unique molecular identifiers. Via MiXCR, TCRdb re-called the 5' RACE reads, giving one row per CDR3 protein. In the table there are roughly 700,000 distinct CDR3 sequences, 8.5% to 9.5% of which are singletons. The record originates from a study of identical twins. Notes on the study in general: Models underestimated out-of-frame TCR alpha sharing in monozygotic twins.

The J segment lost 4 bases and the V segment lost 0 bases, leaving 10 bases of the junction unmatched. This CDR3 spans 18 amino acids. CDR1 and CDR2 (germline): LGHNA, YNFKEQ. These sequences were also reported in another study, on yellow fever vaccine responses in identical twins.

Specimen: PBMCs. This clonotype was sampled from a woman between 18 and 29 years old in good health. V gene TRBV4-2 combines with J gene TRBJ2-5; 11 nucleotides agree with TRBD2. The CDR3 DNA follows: TGTGCCAGCAGCCAAGATCCACTAGCGGGAGTTCGGCCAGAGACCCAGTACTTC. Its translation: CASSQDPLAGVRPETQYF.